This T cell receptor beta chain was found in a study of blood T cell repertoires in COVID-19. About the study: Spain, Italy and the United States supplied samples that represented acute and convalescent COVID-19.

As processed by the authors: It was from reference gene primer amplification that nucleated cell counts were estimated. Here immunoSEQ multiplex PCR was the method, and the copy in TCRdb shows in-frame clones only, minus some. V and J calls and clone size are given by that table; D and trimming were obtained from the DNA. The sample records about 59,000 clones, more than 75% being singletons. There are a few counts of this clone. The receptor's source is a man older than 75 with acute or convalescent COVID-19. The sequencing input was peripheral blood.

Written as DNA, the CDR3 is TGTGCCAGCGGCAGGGGGCTGGGAGAGACCCAGTACTTC. Protein product: CASGRGLGETQYF. V usage is TRBV2 and J usage is TRBJ2-5; 8 bases agree with TRBD1. CDR1 is SNHLY, CDR2 FYNNEI, per germline. The CDR3 runs to 13 residues. Trimming took 8 bases from V and 4 from J; bases not matched to a gene: 6.